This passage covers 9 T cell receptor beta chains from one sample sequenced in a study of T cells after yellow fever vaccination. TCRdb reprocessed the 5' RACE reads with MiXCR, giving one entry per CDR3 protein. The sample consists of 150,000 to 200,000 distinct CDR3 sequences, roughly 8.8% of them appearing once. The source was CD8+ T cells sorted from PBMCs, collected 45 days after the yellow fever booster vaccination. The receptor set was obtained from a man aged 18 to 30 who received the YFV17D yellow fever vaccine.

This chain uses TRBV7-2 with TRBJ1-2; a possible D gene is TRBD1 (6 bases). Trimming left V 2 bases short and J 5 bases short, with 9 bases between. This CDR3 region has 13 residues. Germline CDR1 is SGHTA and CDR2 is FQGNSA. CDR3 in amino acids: CASSLTGTYGYTF. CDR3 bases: TGTGCCAGCAGCTTAACAGGGACTTATGGCTACACCTTC.

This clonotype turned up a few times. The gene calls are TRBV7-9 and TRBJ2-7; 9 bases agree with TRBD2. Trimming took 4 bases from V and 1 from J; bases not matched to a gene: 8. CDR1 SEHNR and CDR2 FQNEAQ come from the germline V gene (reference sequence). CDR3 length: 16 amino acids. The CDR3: CASSSVGLAGSYEQYF. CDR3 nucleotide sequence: TGTGCCAGCAGCTCGGTGGGGCTAGCGGGGTCCTACGAGCAGTACTTC.

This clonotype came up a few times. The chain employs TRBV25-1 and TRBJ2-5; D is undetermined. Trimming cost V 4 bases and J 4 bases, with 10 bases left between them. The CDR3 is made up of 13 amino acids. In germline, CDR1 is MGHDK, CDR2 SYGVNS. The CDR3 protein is CASSGDSRETQYF. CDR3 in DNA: TGTGCCAGCAGTGGGGATAGCCGAGAGACCCAGTACTTC.

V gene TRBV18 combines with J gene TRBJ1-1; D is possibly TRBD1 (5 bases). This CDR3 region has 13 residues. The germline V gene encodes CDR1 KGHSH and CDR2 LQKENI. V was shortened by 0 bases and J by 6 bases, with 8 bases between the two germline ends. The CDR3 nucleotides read TGTGCCAGCTCACCACCGGTGGGGGCTGAAGCTTTCTTT. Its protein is CASSPPVGAEAFF.

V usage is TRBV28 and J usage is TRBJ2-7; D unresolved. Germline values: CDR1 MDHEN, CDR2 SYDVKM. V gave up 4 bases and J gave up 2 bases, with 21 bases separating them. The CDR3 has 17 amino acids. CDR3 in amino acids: CASSSIIGPRNPYEQYV. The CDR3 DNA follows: TGTGCCAGCAGTTCCATTATTGGCCCCAGGAACCCCTACGAGCAGTACGTC.

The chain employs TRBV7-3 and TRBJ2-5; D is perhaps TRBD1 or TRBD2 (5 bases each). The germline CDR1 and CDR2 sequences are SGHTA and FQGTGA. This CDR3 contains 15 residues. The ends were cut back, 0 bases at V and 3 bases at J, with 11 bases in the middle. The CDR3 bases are TGTGCCAGCAGCTTAACTGTCCGGGACGAAGAGACCCAGTACTTC. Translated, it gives CASSLTVRDEETQYF.

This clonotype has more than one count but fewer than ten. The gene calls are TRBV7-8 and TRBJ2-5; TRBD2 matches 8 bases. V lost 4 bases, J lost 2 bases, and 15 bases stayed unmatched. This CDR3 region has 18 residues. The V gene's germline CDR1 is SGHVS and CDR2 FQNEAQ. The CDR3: CASSSYPTGGGLQETQYF. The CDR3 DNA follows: TGTGCCAGCAGCTCCTATCCCACCGGCGGGGGGTTACAAGAGACCCAGTACTTC.

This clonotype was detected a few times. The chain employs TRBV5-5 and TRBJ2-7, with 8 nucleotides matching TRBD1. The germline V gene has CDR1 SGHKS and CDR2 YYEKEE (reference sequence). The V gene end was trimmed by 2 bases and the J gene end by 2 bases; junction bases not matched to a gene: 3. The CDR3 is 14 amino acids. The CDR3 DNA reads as TGTGCCAGCAGCTTCGGGACAGGAACCTACGAGCAGTACGTC. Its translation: CASSFGTGTYEQYV.

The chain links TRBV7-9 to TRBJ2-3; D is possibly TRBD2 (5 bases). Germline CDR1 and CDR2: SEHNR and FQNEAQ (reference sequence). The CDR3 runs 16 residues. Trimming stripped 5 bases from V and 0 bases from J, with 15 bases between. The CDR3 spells CASSARATASTDTQYF. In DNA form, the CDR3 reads TGTGCCAGCAGCGCGCGGGCTACAGCCAGCACAGATACGCAGTATTTT.